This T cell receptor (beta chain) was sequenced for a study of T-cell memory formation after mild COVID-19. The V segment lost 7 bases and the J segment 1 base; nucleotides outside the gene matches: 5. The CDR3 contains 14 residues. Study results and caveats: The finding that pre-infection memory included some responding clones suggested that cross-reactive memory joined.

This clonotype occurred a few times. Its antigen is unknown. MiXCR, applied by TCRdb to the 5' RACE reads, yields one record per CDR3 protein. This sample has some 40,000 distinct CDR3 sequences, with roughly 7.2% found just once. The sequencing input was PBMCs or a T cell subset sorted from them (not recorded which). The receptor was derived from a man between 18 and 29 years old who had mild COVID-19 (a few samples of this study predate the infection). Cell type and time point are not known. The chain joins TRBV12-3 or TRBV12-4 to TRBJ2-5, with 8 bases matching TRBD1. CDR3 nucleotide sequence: TGTGCCAGCACCGACAGGGGAATCCAAGAGACCCAGTACTTC. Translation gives CASTDRGIQETQYF.